One T cell receptor beta chain is described in this entry. What it binds is not known. Germline-derived CDR1 and CDR2 are MNHEY and SVGAGI. The CDR3 consists of 13 residues. The V end was cut by 8 bases, the J end by 1 base, with 10 bases between. The record originates from a study of cytomegalovirus exposure and HLA in healthy donors. In the PCR, 60 Vbeta and 13 Jbeta primers were used. TCRdb's copy holds only in-frame clones and misses some; the assay was immunoSEQ multiplex PCR. The sample records 100,000 to 150,000 clones, approximately 84% being singletons. Study results and limitations: What a later analysis showed was that several of the most significant clusters appeared linked to common viral pathogens. In terms of immune exposure information, only CMV serostatus was available. In vitro experiments confirmed that a few CMV-associated chains were specific for CMV antigens.

The chain joins TRBV6-5 to TRBJ2-3; tentatively, D is TRBD2 (5 bases). The sample was PBMCs. This receptor was identified in a man between 45 and 60 years old in good health and CMV-seronegative. The CDR3 DNA follows: TGTGCCAGCGGGAGTCGTGGCACAGATACGCAGTATTTT. Translating it yields CASGSRGTDTQYF.